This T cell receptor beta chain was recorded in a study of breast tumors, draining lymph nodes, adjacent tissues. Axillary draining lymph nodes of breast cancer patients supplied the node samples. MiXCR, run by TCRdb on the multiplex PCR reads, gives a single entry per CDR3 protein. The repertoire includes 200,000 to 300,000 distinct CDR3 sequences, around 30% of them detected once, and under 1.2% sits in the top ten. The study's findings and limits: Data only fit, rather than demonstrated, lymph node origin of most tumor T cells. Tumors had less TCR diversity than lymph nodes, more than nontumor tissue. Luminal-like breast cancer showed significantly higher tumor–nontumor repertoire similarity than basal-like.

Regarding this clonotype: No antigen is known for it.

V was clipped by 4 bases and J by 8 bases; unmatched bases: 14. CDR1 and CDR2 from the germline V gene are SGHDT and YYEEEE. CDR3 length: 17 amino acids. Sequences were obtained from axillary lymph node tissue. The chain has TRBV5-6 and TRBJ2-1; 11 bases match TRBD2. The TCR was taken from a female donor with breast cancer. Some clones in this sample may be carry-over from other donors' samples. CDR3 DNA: TGTGCCAGCAGCCGAGAAGTAGCACTAGCGGGAGCCCATGAGCAGTTCTTC. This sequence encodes CASSREVALAGAHEQFF. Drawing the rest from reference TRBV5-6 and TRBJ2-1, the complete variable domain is DAGVTQSPTHLIKTRGQQVTLRCSPKSGHDTVSWYQQALGQGPQFIFQYYEEEERQRGNFPDRFSGHQFPNYSSELNVNALLLGDSALYLCASSREVALAGAHEQFFGPGTRLTVL.